These T cell receptor beta chains were read from a single sample in a study of shared clonotypes between healthy human individuals. Sequencing was performed with immunoSEQ multiplex PCR; in TCRdb, only in-frame clones are kept and a portion is missing. Among roughly 110,000 clones listed, 55% to 70% were seen once. Sequenced sample: memory CD8+ T cells sorted from blood. These receptors were collected from a woman aged 25 to 39 in good health. The CDR3 runs from the conserved cysteine through the conserved F or W. D genes are given only for firm matches. Clone size is stated in some rows and not others, as once, few, many or a class when expanded.

J | V | size | D | CDR3 | DNA
TRBJ2-7 | TRBV7-9 | . | TRBD2 | CASRGLRERSYEQYF | TGTGCCAGCAGGGGTCTGCGGGAGCGTAGCTACGAGCAGTACTTC
TRBJ2-7 | TRBV10-1 | . | . | CASRHNTRGEPYGRSVEQYF | TGCGCCAGCAGACATAATACCAGGGGTGAACCATATGGTAGGTCTGTGGAGCAGTACTTC
TRBJ1-5 | TRBV5-6 | many | TRBD1 | CASSSTGEGDQPQHF | TGTGCCAGCAGCTCGACAGGGGAAGGGGATCAGCCCCAGCATTTT
TRBJ1-5 | TRBV4-1 | many | TRBD1 | CASSQETGNQPQHF | TGCGCCAGCAGCCAAGAGACAGGGAATCAGCCCCAGCATTTT
TRBJ2-1 | TRBV7-9 | once | TRBD2 | CASSPLASGSNNEQFF | TGTGCCAGCAGCCCCCTGGCTAGCGGGAGCAACAATGAGCAGTTCTTC
TRBJ2-7 | TRBV14 | few | . | CASSHLLWSYEQYF | TGTGCCAGCAGCCACCTCCTTTGGTCCTACGAGCAGTACTTC
TRBJ2-3 | TRBV28 | once | . | CASSLMISGGYGTDTQYF | TGTGCCAGCAGTTTAATGATTTCTGGAGGGTATGGAACAGATACGCAGTATTTT
TRBJ1-6 | TRBV6-5 | . | TRBD1 | CASSSPGQGDSPLHF | TGTGCCAGCAGTTCTCCGGGACAGGGCGATTCACCCCTCCACTTT
TRBJ2-1 | TRBV9 | . | TRBD2 | CASSVGSGSGNEQFF | TGTGCCAGCAGCGTAGGTAGCGGGAGTGGCAATGAGCAGTTCTTC
TRBJ2-7 | TRBV6-4 | many | TRBD1 | CASSEQGASSYEQYF | TGTGCCAGCAGTGAACAGGGGGCCAGCTCTTACGAGCAGTACTTC
TRBJ1-5 | TRBV19 | . | TRBD1 | CASSPPRGRGQPQHF | TGTGCCAGTAGTCCCCCGAGGGGGCGGGGACAGCCCCAGCATTTT
TRBJ2-7 | TRBV9 | . | . | CASSVEIGGEQYF | TGTGCCAGCAGCGTAGAGATCGGAGGGGAGCAGTACTTC
TRBJ2-7 | TRBV28 | . | . | CASSLEGGLAYEQYF | TGTGCCAGCAGTTTAGAGGGGGGACTGGCCTACGAGCAGTACTTC
TRBJ1-1 | TRBV5-1 | many | . | CASSLGQSVGTEAFF | TGCGCCAGCAGCTTGGGACAGTCGGTTGGCACTGAAGCTTTCTTT
TRBJ2-7 | TRBV5-6 | . | TRBD2 | CASSFRLAGAYEQYF | TGTGCCAGCAGCTTTCGGCTAGCGGGAGCCTACGAGCAGTACTTC
TRBJ2-7 | TRBV6-1 | . | . | CASSEGEWQEYYEQYF | TGTGCCAGCAGTGAAGGGGAATGGCAGGAATACTACGAGCAGTACTTC
TRBJ1-5 | TRBV7-9 | . | TRBD1 | CASSPLFTGANQPQHF | TGTGCCAGCAGCCCGTTATTCACAGGGGCCAATCAGCCCCAGCATTTT
TRBJ2-7 | TRBV11-2 | . | TRBD1 | CASSLTTGGYEQYF | TGTGCCAGCAGCTTAACCACAGGGGGCTACGAGCAGTACTTC
TRBJ1-3 | TRBV7-9 | . | . | CASSGGRGILTVSGNTIYF | TGTGCCAGCAGCGGAGGGCGAGGCATCCTGACAGTCTCTGGAAACACCATATATTTT
TRBJ2-7 | TRBV29-1 | . | . | CSVSPGPYEQYF | TGCAGCGTTTCTCCAGGGCCCTACGAGCAGTACTTC
TRBJ2-3 | TRBV6-4 | . | TRBD2 | CASSDTGTSGGDTQYF | TGTGCCAGCAGTGATACCGGGACTAGCGGGGGAGATACGCAGTATTTT
TRBJ2-7 | TRBV7-2 | many | . | CASSSYSYEQYF | TGTGCCAGCAGCTCCTATAGCTACGAGCAGTACTTC
TRBJ2-7 | TRBV28 | . | TRBD2 | CASSLLQLAGDFYEQYF | TGTGCCAGCAGTTTACTACAACTAGCGGGAGATTTCTACGAGCAGTACTTC
TRBJ2-5 | TRBV2 | . | TRBD2 | CASASGRETQYF | TGTGCCAGCGCTAGCGGGAGAGAGACCCAGTACTTC
TRBJ2-1 | TRBV25-1 | many | TRBD1 | CASRPGQGFNEQFF | TGTGCCAGCAGGCCGGGACAGGGTTTCAATGAGCAGTTCTTC
TRBJ2-7 | TRBV10-1 | . | . | CASSDSMTGAEQYF | TGCGCCAGCAGTGACTCCATGACTGGGGCCGAGCAGTACTTC
TRBJ2-7 | TRBV2 | many | . | CASTPREQGSYEQYF | TGTGCCAGCACTCCTAGGGAACAGGGAAGCTACGAGCAGTACTTC
TRBJ1-5 | TRBV21-1 | many | . | CASRDRYSNQPQHF | TGTGCCAGCAGAGACAGGTATAGCAATCAGCCCCAGCATTTT
TRBJ2-2 | TRBV6-5 | many | . | CASSYGADFTGGELFF | TGTGCCAGCAGTTACGGGGCGGACTTCACCGGCGGGGAGCTGTTTTTT
TRBJ1-5 | TRBV27 | . | . | CASSLLGGNQPQHF | TGTGCCAGCAGTTTATTGGGTGGGAATCAGCCCCAGCATTTT
TRBJ2-1 | TRBV27 | . | TRBD2 | CASRGGAGELVNEQFF | TGTGCCAGCCGGGGGGGGGCGGGAGAGCTCGTCAATGAGCAGTTCTTC
TRBJ2-1 | TRBV30 | once | . | CAWSVLEGHNEQFF | TGTGCCTGGAGTGTGCTAGAAGGGCACAATGAGCAGTTCTTC
TRBJ2-5 | TRBV29-1 | . | . | CSADQTQYF | TGCAGCGCAGACCAGACCCAGTACTTC
TRBJ2-1 | TRBV29-1 | . | . | CSVYPDYRYSNEQFF | TGCAGCGTTTACCCCGATTATCGATACTCGAATGAGCAGTTCTTC
TRBJ2-1 | TRBV7-8 | few | TRBD2 | CASSLSTSGPYNEQFF | TGTGCCAGCAGCTTATCGACTAGCGGCCCCTACAATGAGCAGTTCTTC
TRBJ2-2 | TRBV29-1 | . | TRBD1 | CSVAQGAAGELFF | TGCAGCGTTGCACAGGGGGCGGCCGGGGAGCTGTTTTTT
TRBJ2-2 | TRBV30 | . | . | CAWSVGDRNTGELFF | TGTGCCTGGAGTGTAGGGGACCGGAACACCGGGGAGCTGTTTTTT
TRBJ2-5 | TRBV7-9 | once | . | CASTSWGGGPVGETQYF | TGTGCCAGCACCTCGTGGGGTGGGGGTCCGGTTGGAGAGACCCAGTACTTC
TRBJ2-5 | TRBV21-1 | . | . | CASSIGMSGDRHQETQYF | TGTGCCAGCAGCATCGGCATGTCAGGGGATCGGCACCAAGAGACCCAGTACTTC
TRBJ2-7 | TRBV28 | few | TRBD2 | CASSLLAITSYEQYF | TGTGCCAGCAGTCTACTAGCGATTACCTCCTACGAGCAGTACTTC
TRBJ1-4 | TRBV6-4 | . | TRBD1 | CASSEGQGSEKLFF | TGTGCCAGCAGTGAGGGACAGGGAAGTGAAAAACTGTTTTTT
TRBJ1-5 | TRBV6-1 | few | . | CASIGSNQPQHF | TGTGCCAGCATAGGGAGCAATCAGCCCCAGCATTTT
TRBJ1-2 | TRBV19 | . | . | CASSLMADGKGYTF | TGTGCCAGTAGTCTCATGGCAGACGGGAAGGGCTACACCTTC
TRBJ1-5 | TRBV7-8 | . | . | CASSLIVPLRPQHF | TGTGCCAGCAGCTTAATCGTCCCACTCAGACCCCAGCATTTT
TRBJ2-3 | TRBV10-1 | . | . | CARKCRANTQYF | TGCGCCCGGAAGTGTAGGGCAAATACGCAGTATTTT
TRBJ1-1 | TRBV5-6 | . | . | CASRKWGSGTEAFF | TGTGCCAGCAGAAAGTGGGGAAGCGGCACTGAAGCTTTCTTT
TRBJ2-7 | TRBV19 | . | TRBD2 | CASSMGREPYEQYF | TGTGCCAGTAGTATGGGGCGGGAGCCCTACGAGCAGTACTTC
TRBJ1-1 | TRBV5-6 | . | . | CASSLGYRAMNTEAFF | TGTGCCAGCAGCTTGGGCTACAGGGCAATGAACACTGAAGCTTTCTTT
TRBJ1-1 | TRBV28 | . | . | CASSLRVWDTEAFF | TGTGCCAGCAGTTTAAGGGTCTGGGACACTGAAGCTTTCTTT
TRBJ2-6 | TRBV19 | . | TRBD1 | CASGQGGFLTF | TGTGCCAGCGGACAGGGGGGTTTCCTGACTTTC
TRBJ2-7 | TRBV4-1 | . | . | CASSRKGGREF | TGCGCCAGCAGCCGCAAGGGGGGGCGTGAGTTC
TRBJ2-1 | TRBV6-1 | . | TRBD2 | CASTSGRFYEQFF | TGTGCCAGCACCAGCGGGAGGTTCTATGAGCAGTTCTTC
TRBJ2-7 | TRBV7-9 | . | . | CASSPPAGLAHEQYF | TGTGCCAGCAGCCCCCCTGCCGGTTTGGCCCACGAGCAGTACTTC
TRBJ2-1 | TRBV9 | . | . | CASSPPNNEQFF | TGTGCCAGCAGCCCCCCCAACAATGAGCAGTTCTTC